The 5 T cell receptor beta chains in this list originate from one sample, sequenced in a study of graft-versus-host responses after intestinal transplantation. TCRdb keeps only in-frame clones here, not all; method: immunoSEQ multiplex PCR. The sample lists 55,000 to 80,000 clones, 85% to 95% seen once, with approximately 1.5% in the top ten. Antigens of these TCRs are unknown. This material consisted of unstimulated CD8+ T cells sorted from spleen or lymph node cells, taken before transplant. The receptors originated from a human donor who was the organ donor for an intestinal transplant.

The chain combines TRBV29-1 with TRBJ1-2; TRBD1 matches at 10 bases. CDR1 and CDR2 (germline): SQVTM, ANQGSEA. After removal of 3 bases from V and 2 bases from J, the junction contained 6 bases not matched to a gene. The CDR3 is 15 residues long. The CDR3 sequence: CSVDTKGQGNYGYTF. The CDR3 DNA reads TGCAGCGTTGACACAAAGGGACAGGGGAACTATGGCTACACCTTC.

The chain recombines TRBV5-1 with TRBJ1-1, with D hard to call. The V and J ends lost 5 bases and 1 base respectively, with 6 bases between them. The CDR3 is 12 amino acids. The V gene's germline CDR1 is SGHRS and CDR2 YFSETQ. The CDR3 sequence is CASRRENTEAFF. The CDR3 DNA follows: TGCGCCAGCAGGAGAGAGAACACTGAAGCTTTCTTT.

The chain is built from TRBV9 and TRBJ2-3; tentatively, D is TRBD2 (6 bases). Germline values: CDR1 SGDLS, CDR2 YYNGEE. V was pared by 1 base and J by 14 bases, with 14 bases between. This CDR3 contains 12 residues. CDR3 in amino acids: CASSVNVGGLYF. For the CDR3, the DNA is TGTGCCAGCAGCGTAAATGTGGGGGGTCTGTATTTT.

Details on this clone: One end of the junction fails to match germline, which may point to a read error. The rearrangement links TRBV7-7 to TRBJ2-7; 10 nucleotides line up with TRBD1. This CDR3 comprises 14 residues. The germline CDR1 and CDR2 sequences are SSHAT and FNYEAQ (reference sequence). The CDR3 spells CASSLGDRGYEQYF. DNA for the CDR3: TGTGCTAGCAGCTTAGGGGACAGGGGCTACGAGCAGTACTTC. Filled out from reference TRBV7-7 and TRBJ2-7, the complete variable domain reads GAGVSQSPRYKVTKRGQDVTLRCDPISSHATLYWYQQALGQGPEFLTYFNYEAQPDKSGLPSDRFSAERPEGSISTLTIQRTEQRDSAMYRCASSLGDRGYEQYFGPGTRLTVT.

The chain combines TRBV28 with TRBJ2-7; 10 bases map to TRBD2. Trimming cost V 0 bases and J 4 bases; bases outside gene matches: 9. Germline CDR1 and CDR2: MDHEN and SYDVKM. CDR3 length: 17 amino acids. CDR3 amino acids: CASSLCCASGRRYEQYF. Written as DNA, the CDR3 is TGTGCCAGCAGTTTATGCTGCGCTAGCGGGAGACGATACGAGCAGTACTTC.